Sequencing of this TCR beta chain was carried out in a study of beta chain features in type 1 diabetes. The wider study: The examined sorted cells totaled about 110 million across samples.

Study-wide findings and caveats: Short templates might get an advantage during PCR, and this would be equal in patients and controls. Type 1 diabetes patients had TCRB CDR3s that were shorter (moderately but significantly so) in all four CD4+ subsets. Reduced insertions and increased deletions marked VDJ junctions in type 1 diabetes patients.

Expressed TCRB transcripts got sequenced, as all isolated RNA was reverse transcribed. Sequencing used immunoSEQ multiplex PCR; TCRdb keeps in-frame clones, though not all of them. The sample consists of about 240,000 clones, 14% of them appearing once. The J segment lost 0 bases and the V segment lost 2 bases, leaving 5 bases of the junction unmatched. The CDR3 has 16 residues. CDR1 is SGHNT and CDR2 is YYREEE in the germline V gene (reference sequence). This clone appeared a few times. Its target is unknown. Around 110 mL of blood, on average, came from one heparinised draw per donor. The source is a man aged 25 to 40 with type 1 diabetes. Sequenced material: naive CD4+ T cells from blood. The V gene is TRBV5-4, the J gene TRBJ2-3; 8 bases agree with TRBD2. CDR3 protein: CASSFKLAASTDTQYF. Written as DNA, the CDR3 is TGTGCCAGCAGCTTTAAACTAGCGGCTAGCACAGATACGCAGTATTTT.